Below, one T cell receptor beta chain is given with its context. V was trimmed by 0 bases and J by 2 bases, leaving 11 bases between them. The V gene's germline CDR1 is DFQATT and CDR2 SNEGSKA (reference sequence). The CDR3 covers 15 residues. TCRdb re-derived calls from the 5' RACE reads in MiXCR, one entry per CDR3 protein. This table has fewer than 500,000 distinct CDR3 sequences, less than 25% appearing once. The record originates from a study of identical twins. Another study also made use of these data, one on T cells expressing NK-cell markers. As that study records: Several experiments added an anti-gamma-delta TCR antibody to sort only alpha-beta TCR T cells.

The material sequenced was CD4+ T cells sorted from blood. This TCR derives from a young woman in good health. This chain connects TRBV20-1 to TRBJ2-1; no clear D gene. The CDR3, as DNA: TGCAGTGCTAGAGATTCTATAAGAACCTACAATGAGCAGTTCTTC. Protein: CSARDSIRTYNEQFF.